A single sample gave rise to the 23 T cell receptor beta chains below, sequenced in a study of beta chain features in type 1 diabetes. Of the isolated RNA, all was reverse transcribed, and so the sequenced material was expressed TCRB transcripts. Libraries were prepared by immunoSEQ multiplex PCR; TCRdb keeps only in-frame clonotypes and omits some of them. The table includes hundreds of thousands of clones, around 30% detected once. The sample was naive CD4+ T cells from blood. All receptors come from a man aged 18 to 30 in good health.

The V and J genes are TRBV7-2 and TRBJ2-7; 8 bases are shared with TRBD1. Germline trimming cut 5 bases from V and 2 bases from J; bases unmatched to any gene: 8. The CDR3 has 15 residues. Germline-derived CDR1 and CDR2 are SGHTA and FQGNSA. The DNA for the CDR3 is TGTGCCAGCAGCCTGGCCGGGACAGGCCCCTACGAGCAGTACTTC. This codes for CASSLAGTGPYEQYF.

V usage is TRBV15 and J usage is TRBJ2-7; 10 nucleotides align to TRBD2. Germline-derived CDR1 and CDR2 are LNHNV and YYDKDF (reference sequence). Trimming at V came to 0 bases and at J to 4 bases, leaving 12 bases not matched to a gene. This CDR3 is built from 18 residues. The CDR3: CATSRDQRSGLAVYEQYF. CDR3 DNA sequence: TGTGCCACCAGCAGAGATCAGAGGTCAGGACTAGCGGTTTACGAGCAGTACTTC.

The sample holds a few counts of this clone. V is TRBV6-1 and J is TRBJ2-5; D is perhaps TRBD1 or TRBD2 (6 bases each). V was trimmed by 6 bases and J by 5 bases, leaving 13 bases between them. Germline V gene data show CDR1 as MNHNS and CDR2 as SASEGT. This CDR3 contains 13 residues. DNA for the CDR3: TGTGCCAGCAGGAGGGGGGTAGCCGAGACCCAGTACTTC. Translating it yields CASRRGVAETQYF.

This clone was detected a few times. The gene calls are TRBV9 and TRBJ1-3; no clear D. V lost 4 bases to trimming and J lost 2 bases, with 13 bases between them. Germline CDR1 SGDLS, CDR2 YYNGEE. CDR3 length: 15 residues. Written as DNA, the CDR3 is TGTGCCAGCAGCCTTCGGACGGATCCTGGAAACACCATATATTTT. It specifies CASSLRTDPGNTIYF. Together with reference TRBV9 and TRBJ1-3, the CDR3 gives the full variable domain: DSGVTQTPKHLITATGQRVTLRCSPRSGDLSVYWYQQSLDQGLQFLIQYYNGEERAKGNILERFSAQQFPDLHSELNLSSLELGDSALYFCASSLRTDPGNTIYFGEGSWLTVV.

This chain connects TRBV29-1 to TRBJ1-1; D uncertain. The CDR3 runs to 15 residues. CDR1 and CDR2 from the germline V gene are SQVTM and ANQGSEA. V gave up 4 bases and J gave up 1 base, with 16 bases separating them. As DNA, the CDR3 is TGCAGCGTTGTTCCTATTGAACGGACGAACACTGAAGCTTTCTTT. Amino acids: CSVVPIERTNTEAFF. The full variable domain, rest sourced from reference TRBV29-1 and TRBJ1-1, is SAVISQKPSRDICQRGTSLTIQCQVDSQVTMMFWYRQQPGQSLTLIATANQGSEATYESGFVIDKFPISRPNLTFSTLTVSNMSPEDSSIYLCSVVPIERTNTEAFFGQGTRLTVV.

This clone was seen a few times. The V gene is TRBV10-3, the J gene TRBJ1-5, with TRBD1 identical over 7 bases. The CDR3 runs to 12 residues. Germline V gene sequence: CDR1 ENHRY, CDR2 SYGVKD. After removal of 6 bases from V and 6 bases from J, the junction contained 2 bases not matched to a gene. This CDR3 is CAIRQGPQPQHF. The CDR3 DNA is TGTGCCATCAGACAGGGGCCTCAGCCCCAGCATTTT.

This clone was detected a few times. The V gene is TRBV30, the J gene TRBJ1-5; D gene uncertain. V lost 1 base to trimming and J lost 0 bases, with 4 bases between them. Germline lookup yields CDR1 GTSNPN and CDR2 SVGIG (reference sequence). This CDR3 is built from 13 residues. The DNA of the CDR3 is TGTGCCTGGAGTGCTTATAGCAATCAGCCCCAGCATTTT. Translating it yields CAWSAYSNQPQHF.

The rearrangement joins TRBV7-9 to TRBJ2-3, with D perhaps TRBD1 (6 bases). Germline-derived CDR1 and CDR2 are SEHNR and FQNEAQ (reference sequence). V shed 6 bases and J shed 1 base, with 11 bases lying between them. This CDR3 is 14 amino acids long. CDR3 residues: CASSTTGGTDTQYF. The CDR3 DNA reads TGTGCCAGCAGTACGACAGGCGGCACAGATACGCAGTATTTT.

This clone appeared once. The rearrangement links TRBV7-6 to TRBJ2-3; D is uncertain. The CDR3 consists of 16 residues. Per the germline V gene, CDR1 is SGHVS and CDR2 is FNYEAQ. V was pared by 1 base and J by 2 bases, with 13 bases between. The CDR3 DNA reads TGTGCCAGCAGCTTAGTACCGGGCGAATCCACAGATACGCAGTATTTT. Its protein is CASSLVPGESTDTQYF.

In this sample, this clone turned up a few times. This chain joins TRBV4-1 and TRBJ2-3; tentatively, D is TRBD2 (5 bases). Germline CDR1 and CDR2: MGHRA and YSYEKL. This CDR3 is built from 14 residues. Trimming shortened V by 4 bases and J by 4 bases, and 12 bases separated the two germline ends. The CDR3 loop reads CASSPRGSADTQYF. The CDR3 bases are TGCGCCAGCAGCCCTCGGGGTAGCGCAGATACGCAGTATTTT.

The genes are TRBV7-9 and TRBJ2-6; tentatively, D is TRBD1 (5 bases). The CDR3 spans 19 residues. Between the trimmed V and J ends, which lost 4 bases and 1 base, there was a span of 20 bases. Germline V gene sequence: CDR1 SEHNR, CDR2 FQNEAQ (reference sequence). For the CDR3, the DNA is TGTGCCAGCAGCTCCACCGGCCGCGGCCAGGGATCTGGGGCCAACGTCCTGACTTTC. Amino acids: CASSSTGRGQGSGANVLTF.

This clone has more than one count but fewer than ten. The CDR3 protein is CASTIRGASGPYEQYF. CDR3 sequence (DNA): TGTGCCAGCACCATCAGGGGGGCTAGCGGTCCCTACGAGCAGTACTTC. The genes are TRBV11-2 and TRBJ2-7; either TRBD1 or TRBD2 may supply D (7 bases each). Germline V gene sequence: CDR1 SGHAT, CDR2 FQNNGV. CDR3 length: 16 amino acids. The V end was cut by 7 bases, the J end by 2 bases, with 21 bases between.

This chain joins TRBV7-2 and TRBJ1-2; 7 bases align to TRBD1. CDR1 is SGHTA, CDR2 FQGNSA, per germline. The ends lost 5 bases at V and 2 bases at J; junction bases unmatched: 14. The CDR3 has 17 residues. This chain's CDR3 is CASSRDSNLITNYGYTF. The DNA of the CDR3 is TGTGCCAGCAGCCGGGACAGTAACCTGATTACGAACTATGGCTACACCTTC.

The V and J genes are TRBV4-3 and TRBJ2-3; TRBD1 matches at 8 bases. Germline assignment: CDR1 LGHNA and CDR2 YSLEER. V shed 3 bases and J 4 bases; nucleotides not matched to a gene: 3. The CDR3 has 14 residues. The CDR3 bases are TGCGCCAGCAGCCAGGTACAGGGGGCAGATACGCAGTATTTT. It translates to CASSQVQGADTQYF.

This clone has only a few counts. This rearrangement joins TRBV7-8 to TRBJ2-1; 14 bases agree with TRBD2. The CDR3 loop spans 15 amino acids. Germline-derived CDR1 and CDR2 are SGHVS and FQNEAQ. V gave up 6 bases and J gave up 7 bases; unmatched junction bases: 5. The CDR3 DNA reads as TGTGCCAGCAGTTCGACTAGCGGGAGGGGGAATGAGCAGTTCTTC. This translates into CASSSTSGRGNEQFF.

The genes are TRBV5-1 and TRBJ1-1; 8 positions agree with TRBD1. The germline CDR1 and CDR2 sequences are SGHRS and YFSETQ. Losses at the gene ends were 5 bases for V and 3 bases for J; bases not matched to a gene: 6. CDR3 size: 14 residues. The CDR3: CASSPTGEDTEAFF. CDR3 coding DNA: TGCGCCAGCAGTCCGACAGGGGAGGACACTGAAGCTTTCTTT.

This chain joins TRBV30 and TRBJ1-4; TRBD1 is a possible D gene (6 bases). CDR1 and CDR2 from the germline V gene are GTSNPN and SVGIG (reference sequence). V was shortened by 5 bases and J by 5 bases, with 12 bases between the two germline ends. The CDR3 is made up of 13 amino acids. In nucleotides, the CDR3 is TGTGCCTGGGAGGGGGATCTAAATGAAAAACTGTTTTTT. It yields the protein CAWEGDLNEKLFF. Looking up the rest from reference TRBV30 and TRBJ1-4 gives the full variable domain: SQTIHQWPATLVQPVGSPLSLECTVEGTSNPNLYWYRQAAGRGLQLLFYSVGIGQISSEVPQNLSASRPQDRQFILSSKKLLLSDSGFYLCAWEGDLNEKLFFGSGTQLSVL.

This clone was detected a few times. At the DNA level, this CDR3 is encoded by other sequences in the same sample as well. This chain uses TRBV7-9 with TRBJ2-7; tentatively, D is TRBD2 (5 bases). Germline assignment: CDR1 SEHNR and CDR2 FQNEAQ (reference sequence). This CDR3 is built from 14 residues. V lost 2 bases and J lost 2, with 10 bases in between. CDR3 coding DNA: TGTGCCAGCAGCTTAACAAGCGGAACCTACGAGCAGTACTTC. Its protein is CASSLTSGTYEQYF.

This clone was counted only a few times. This chain joins TRBV6-1 and TRBJ2-5; 10 nucleotides match TRBD2. The V and J ends lost 0 bases and 3 bases, in that order; junction bases with no gene match: 7. The CDR3 is made up of 17 amino acids. Germline V CDR1 and CDR2: MNHNS, SASEGT. The CDR3 nucleotides are TGTGCCAGCAGTGAAGCGCGGGTCCTAGCGGGAGAAGAGACCCAGTACTTC. Translating gives CASSEARVLAGEETQYF.

This CDR3 reads CAWSGGTPEETQYF. The CDR3 DNA is TGTGCCTGGAGTGGAGGGACCCCCGAGGAGACCCAGTACTTC. The rearrangement uses TRBV30 and TRBJ2-5, with D perhaps TRBD1 or TRBD2 (5 bases each). Germline CDR1 GTSNPN, CDR2 SVGIG (reference sequence). CDR3 length equals 14 residues. V was pared by 1 base and J by 5 bases, with 14 bases between.

V and J are TRBV19 and TRBJ2-5; D gene ambiguous. Trimming removed 2 bases at V and 2 bases at J, with 9 bases between. The length of the CDR3 is 14 residues. CDR1 and CDR2 (germline): LNHDA, SQIVND (reference sequence). The CDR3 DNA follows: TGTGCCAGTAGTATAAATGGGAAGCAAGAGACCCAGTACTTC. Translating gives CASSINGKQETQYF. Combining the CDR3 with reference TRBV19 and TRBJ2-5 gives the whole variable domain DGGITQSPKYLFRKEGQNVTLSCEQNLNHDAMYWYRQDPGQGLRLIYYSQIVNDFQKGDIAEGYSVSREKKESFPLTVTSAQKNPTAFYLCASSINGKQETQYFGPGTRLLVL.

This chain connects TRBV30 to TRBJ2-7; D might be TRBD1 or TRBD2, each matching 5 bases. Trimming removed 3 bases from V and 3 bases from J, with 15 bases in between. The CDR3 sequence is 14 residues long. Germline values: CDR1 GTSNPN, CDR2 SVGIG (reference sequence). DNA of the CDR3: TGTGCCTGGAGATTGGCCGGGACCCTCTACGAGCAGTACTTC. This sequence encodes CAWRLAGTLYEQYF.

This clone showed up just a few times. This sequence joins TRBV28 and TRBJ2-7; D possibly corresponds to TRBD1 (6 bases). V lost 4 bases, J lost 5 bases, and 15 bases lay in between. The germline gives CDR1 MDHEN, CDR2 SYDVKM. This CDR3 has 14 amino acids. CDR3 nucleotides: TGTGCCAGCAGTTCTTACAGGGTGGTACACGAGCAGTACTTC. As protein: CASSSYRVVHEQYF. Full variable domain (outside the CDR3, taken from reference TRBV28 and TRBJ2-7): DVKVTQSSRYLVKRTGEKVFLECVQDMDHENMFWYRQDPGLGLRLIYFSYDVKMKEKGDIPEGYSVSREKKERFSLILESASTNQTSMYLCASSSYRVVHEQYFGPGTRLTVT.